This is a list of T cell receptor beta chains from one sample in a study of blood T cell repertoires in COVID-19. TCRdb's copy holds only in-frame clones and misses some; the assay was immunoSEQ multiplex PCR. The sample has 150,000 to 200,000 clones; 80% are singletons. Specimen: PBMCs or T cells enriched from blood (not recorded which). The receptors were sampled from a man between 40 and 49 years old who had recovered from COVID-19. Both conserved end residues are part of each CDR3. Fields, in order: J gene, clone size, V gene, D gene, CDR3 DNA, CDR3 protein. A D gene is named only where the DNA matches it firmly. Part of the rows lack a size; the others show once, few, many or a class for expanded clones.

j_gene: TRBJ1-4
abundance: NA
v_gene: TRBV19
d_gene: TRBD1
CDR3nt: TGTGCCAGTAGTACAGGGGGCAGGATTGAAAAACTGTTTTTT
CDR3aa: CASSTGGRIEKLFF

j_gene: TRBJ2-4
abundance: NA
v_gene: TRBV6-2/TRBV6-3
d_gene: TRBD2
CDR3nt: TGTGCCAGCAGTTACTCAGTCGGCCTAGCGGGGAACGTAGCCAAAAACATTCAGTACTTC
CDR3aa: CASSYSVGLAGNVAKNIQYF

j_gene: TRBJ2-7
abundance: NA
v_gene: TRBV9
d_gene: NA
CDR3nt: TGTGCCAGCAGCCCGACCCGTGACAGGCCCTACGAGCAGTACTTC
CDR3aa: CASSPTRDRPYEQYF

j_gene: TRBJ1-2
abundance: NA
v_gene: TRBV7-8
d_gene: TRBD1
CDR3nt: TGTGCCAGCAGCTTAGTGAACGGGGGACAGGGATTTGGCTACACCTTC
CDR3aa: CASSLVNGGQGFGYTF

j_gene: TRBJ1-6
abundance: NA
v_gene: TRBV5-1
d_gene: TRBD1
CDR3nt: TGCGCCAGCAGCTCCGGGACAGTACGTTCACCCCTCCACTTT
CDR3aa: CASSSGTVRSPLHF

j_gene: TRBJ2-5
abundance: NA
v_gene: TRBV11-2
d_gene: NA
CDR3nt: TGTGCCAGCAGCCGACAGAATGCGGAGACCCAGTACTTC
CDR3aa: CASSRQNAETQYF

j_gene: TRBJ2-1
abundance: once
v_gene: TRBV30
d_gene: TRBD2
CDR3nt: TGTGCCTGGAGTGTAAGAGGCGGGGGGGCCCAGTTCTTC
CDR3aa: CAWSVRGGGAQFF

j_gene: TRBJ1-2
abundance: NA
v_gene: TRBV5-6
d_gene: NA
CDR3nt: TGTGCCAGCAGCTTTGGTCGGGTTGGAGGGTACTATGGCTACACCTTC
CDR3aa: CASSFGRVGGYYGYTF

j_gene: TRBJ1-1
abundance: NA
v_gene: TRBV18
d_gene: TRBD1
CDR3nt: TGTGCCAGCTCACCTTCGACAGGGGGCACTGAAGCTTTCTTT
CDR3aa: CASSPSTGGTEAFF

j_gene: TRBJ1-1
abundance: NA
v_gene: TRBV19
d_gene: NA
CDR3nt: TGTGCCAGTACCGCTGAAAGGGTTGGGTCGCGGGTCACTGAAGCTTTCTTT
CDR3aa: CASTAERVGSRVTEAFF

j_gene: TRBJ2-6
abundance: NA
v_gene: TRBV19
d_gene: NA
CDR3nt: TGTGCCAGTAGTATCCCTGGCTCCGGGGCCAACGTCCTGACTTTC
CDR3aa: CASSIPGSGANVLTF

j_gene: TRBJ1-4
abundance: NA
v_gene: TRBV18
d_gene: NA
CDR3nt: TGTGCCAGCTCACCACCGCAGGGTGCTAATGAAAAACTGTTTTTT
CDR3aa: CASSPPQGANEKLFF